This TCR beta chain was found in a study of blood T cell repertoires in COVID-19. Study-wide background: Acute and convalescent COVID-19 specimens originated in the United States, Italy and Spain.

TCRdb keeps only in-frame clones here, not all; method: immunoSEQ multiplex PCR. The table includes a few hundred thousand clones, around 81% detected once. The sequenced sample consisted of peripheral blood. The sequence was collected from a woman aged 50 to 60 with active or convalescent COVID-19.

This chain's CDR3 is CASSQVGLAKDTQYF. Here the CDR3 DNA reads TGTGCCAGCAGCCAAGTGGGACTAGCGAAAGATACGCAGTATTTT. J is TRBJ2-3 and V is TRBV14, with 10 bases identical to TRBD2. The germline V gene has CDR1 SGHDN and CDR2 FVKESK. Trimming cost V 1 base and J 5 bases; bases outside gene matches: 3. The CDR3 consists of 15 residues.